A selection of T cell receptor beta chains follows, all from one sample in a study of blood T cell repertoires in COVID-19. Sequencing was performed with immunoSEQ multiplex PCR; in TCRdb, only in-frame clones are kept and a portion is missing. The repertoire holds a few hundred thousand clones, with approximately 89% as singletons. Sequencing was carried out using peripheral blood. Every receptor here comes from a woman in her twenties or thirties who had recovered from COVID-19. Both conserved end residues are part of each CDR3. The order of the fields is J gene, V gene, D gene, clone size, CDR3 protein, CDR3 DNA. D genes are given only for firm matches. Rows give clone size only sometimes, using once, few, many, or a class for an expanded clone.

>TRBJ1-2|TRBV28|NA|NA
CASSSLDSFNYGYTF
TGTGCCAGCAGTTCCCTCGACAGTTTTAACTATGGCTACACCTTC
>TRBJ2-3|TRBV10-1|NA|NA
CASSESYRSPMEDTQYF
TGCGCCAGCAGTGAGTCCTACAGGTCCCCGATGGAAGATACGCAGTATTTT
>TRBJ2-7|TRBV2|TRBD1|once
CASSEYREQGRDEQYF
TGTGCCAGCAGTGAATATCGGGAACAGGGGCGAGACGAGCAGTACTTC
>TRBJ1-2|TRBV28|NA|few
CASIGQSLKHGYTF
TGTGCCAGCATCGGACAGTCTCTTAAACATGGCTACACCTTC
>TRBJ2-2|TRBV6-2/TRBV6-3|TRBD2|NA
CASSYSLAGLAGELFF
TGTGCCAGCAGTTACTCACTAGCGGGGTTGGCCGGGGAGCTGTTTTTT
>TRBJ1-3|TRBV5-1|TRBD1|NA
CASSQTGDGNTIYF
TGCGCCAGCAGCCAAACAGGGGATGGAAACACCATATATTTT
>TRBJ2-5|TRBV10-3|NA|NA
CAISERGKGETQYF
TGTGCCATCAGTGAGCGGGGGAAGGGAGAGACCCAGTACTTC
>TRBJ2-7|TRBV11-3|NA|NA
CASSLGASSYEQYF
TGTGCCAGCAGCTTAGGGGCGAGCTCCTACGAGCAGTACTTC
>TRBJ2-1|TRBV19|TRBD1|once
CASSKGQGTYNEQFF
TGTGCCAGTAGTAAAGGACAGGGGACCTACAATGAGCAGTTCTTC
>TRBJ1-3|TRBV7-3|NA|NA
CASSLGGSGNTIYF
TGTGCCAGCAGCTTAGGGGGGTCTGGAAACACCATATATTTT
>TRBJ1-2|TRBV12-3/TRBV12-4|TRBD1|NA
CASSFGQGDGYTF
TGTGCCAGCAGTTTCGGACAGGGAGACGGCTACACCTTC
>TRBJ1-6|TRBV28|NA|few
CASSLRGLGSPLHF
TGTGCCAGCAGTTTAAGGGGTCTCGGTTCACCCCTCCACTTT
>TRBJ1-1|TRBV6-4|NA|NA
CASSAQGMNTEAFF
TGTGCCAGCAGCGCACAGGGAATGAACACTGAAGCTTTCTTT
>TRBJ1-5|TRBV7-2|TRBD1|NA
CASSLQGQGVGPQHF
TGTGCCAGCAGCCTCCAGGGACAGGGGGTTGGGCCCCAGCATTTT
>TRBJ2-7|TRBV4-2|TRBD1|NA
CASSQTIRDSTYEQYF
TGTGCCAGCAGCCAAACTATCCGGGACAGCACCTACGAGCAGTACTTC
>TRBJ2-5|TRBV3-1/TRBV3-2|TRBD1|NA
CASSGTGGSQETQYF
TGTGCCAGCAGTGGGACAGGCGGATCCCAAGAGACCCAGTACTTC
>TRBJ2-7|TRBV18|NA|NA
CASSPPGVEQYF
TGTGCCAGCTCACCGCCAGGGGTCGAGCAGTACTTC
>TRBJ2-7|TRBV5-1|TRBD1|NA
CASSLGQGVEYEQYF
TGCGCCAGCAGCTTGGGCCAGGGGGTAGAATACGAGCAGTACTTC
>TRBJ1-5|TRBV28|NA|NA
CASSSPEGVYSNQPQHF
TGTGCCAGCAGTTCACCCGAGGGCGTTTATAGCAATCAGCCCCAGCATTTT
>TRBJ2-7|TRBV4-3|TRBD2|once
CASSQVLAGESYEQYF
TGCGCCAGCAGCCAAGTGTTGGCGGGGGAATCCTACGAGCAGTACTTC
>TRBJ1-2|TRBV7-9|TRBD1|NA
CASSIPGQGIFGYTF
TGTGCCAGCAGCATTCCGGGACAGGGAATCTTTGGCTACACCTTC
>TRBJ2-7|TRBV7-8|NA|NA
CASSLGLNSYEQYF
TGTGCCAGCAGCCTTGGACTGAACTCCTACGAGCAGTACTTC
>TRBJ1-1|TRBV6-5|NA|NA
CASSFGQQNTEAFF
TGTGCCAGCAGTTTTGGACAGCAGAACACTGAAGCTTTCTTT
>TRBJ2-3|TRBV7-9|NA|once
CASSSRPTSTDTQYF
TGTGCCAGCAGCTCGCGACCGACAAGCACAGATACGCAGTATTTT
>TRBJ1-6|TRBV30|NA|NA
CAWTQGSPLHF
TGTGCCTGGACGCAGGGCTCACCCCTCCACTTT
>TRBJ1-2|TRBV4-3|NA|NA
CASSQEMRDGYTF
TGCGCCAGCAGCCAAGAAATGAGGGATGGCTACACCTTC
>TRBJ2-1|TRBV5-1|TRBD1|once
CASSLAGGAYNEQFF
TGCGCCAGCAGCTTGGCAGGGGGTGCCTACAATGAGCAGTTCTTC
>TRBJ2-1|TRBV9|NA|once
CASSVATQNEQFF
TGTGCCAGCAGCGTAGCTACGCAAAATGAGCAGTTCTTC
>TRBJ1-2|TRBV24-1|NA|NA
CATSDRTGSYTF
TGTGCCACCAGTGATCGTACAGGGAGCTACACCTTC
>TRBJ2-7|TRBV20-1|NA|NA
CSASFSYEQYF
TGCAGTGCTTCTTTTTCCTACGAGCAGTACTTC
>TRBJ2-7|TRBV6-6|NA|NA
CASTGTYEQYF
TGTGCCAGCACAGGCACCTACGAGCAGTACTTC
>TRBJ2-5|TRBV11-2|TRBD2|NA
CASSLEIGGGQETQYF
TGTGCCAGCAGCTTAGAAATCGGCGGGGGACAAGAGACCCAGTACTTC
>TRBJ2-5|TRBV5-1|TRBD2|NA
CASSLVAGAGETQYF
TGCGCCAGCAGCTTGGTAGCGGGGGCCGGAGAGACCCAGTACTTC
>TRBJ2-7|TRBV7-9|TRBD1|NA
CASSVNRGPYEQYF
TGTGCCAGCAGCGTCAACAGGGGGCCCTACGAGCAGTACTTC
>TRBJ1-1|TRBV5-6|NA|once
CASSLASGFTEAFF
TGTGCCAGCAGCTTGGCATCGGGGTTCACTGAAGCTTTCTTT
>TRBJ2-7|TRBV6-1|NA|NA
CASSEWSSYEQYF
TGTGCCAGCAGTGAATGGAGCTCCTACGAGCAGTACTTC
>TRBJ2-2|TRBV7-3|TRBD2|NA
CASSPGTSIPGELFF
TGTGCCAGCAGCCCCGGGACTAGTATTCCCGGGGAGCTGTTTTTT
>TRBJ1-2|TRBV29-1|NA|NA
CSALEGGEYGYTF
TGCAGCGCCCTAGAAGGGGGGGAATATGGCTACACCTTC
>TRBJ1-2|TRBV19|NA|NA
CASTLGPGPLERGYTF
TGTGCCAGTACCCTGGGGCCGGGCCCCCTCGAAAGGGGCTACACCTTC
>TRBJ2-3|TRBV6-5|TRBD2|NA
CASSSSGGIDTQYF
TGTGCCAGCAGTTCTAGCGGGGGGATAGATACGCAGTATTTT
>TRBJ2-7|TRBV5-1|TRBD1|NA
CASSLGQAEQYF
TGCGCCAGCAGCCTGGGACAGGCCGAGCAGTACTTC
>TRBJ2-5|TRBV28|TRBD1|NA
CASSWTGGEQETQYF
TGTGCCAGCAGCTGGACAGGGGGGGAACAAGAGACCCAGTACTTC
>TRBJ2-2|TRBV19|TRBD2|NA
CASSIRLAGGNTGELFF
TGTGCCAGTAGTATAAGGCTAGCGGGGGGAAACACCGGGGAGCTGTTTTTT
>TRBJ1-5|TRBV19|TRBD1|NA
CASRLGTGGDQPQHF
TGTGCCAGTAGATTGGGGACAGGGGGTGATCAGCCCCAGCATTTT
>TRBJ1-3|TRBV28|TRBD1|NA
CASTPGGVSGNTIYF
TGTGCCAGCACTCCAGGGGGAGTTTCTGGAAACACCATATATTTT
>TRBJ2-7|TRBV2|TRBD1|NA
CASSDPGGDGAHEQYF
TGTGCCAGCAGTGACCCAGGGGGCGATGGGGCCCACGAGCAGTACTTC
>TRBJ2-3|TRBV15|TRBD2|NA
CATSRDPNGGDTQYF
TGTGCCACCAGCAGAGATCCCAACGGGGGGGATACGCAGTATTTT
>TRBJ1-2|TRBV2|NA|NA
CASRETVYGTTGTF
TGTGCCAGCAGGGAAACTGTATACGGGACAACCGGCACCTTC
>TRBJ1-5|TRBV2|NA|NA
CASIPGTHQSNQPQHF
TGTGCCAGCATTCCCGGGACACATCAGAGCAATCAGCCCCAGCATTTT
>TRBJ1-3|TRBV6-5|NA|NA
CASFFRGVGNTIYF
TGTGCCAGCTTCTTCAGGGGCGTTGGAAACACCATATATTTT
>TRBJ2-3|TRBV15|NA|NA
CATSPRITSTDTQYF
TGTGCCACCAGCCCCAGGATTACTAGCACAGATACGCAGTATTTT
>TRBJ1-3|TRBV7-6|NA|NA
CASSLSPAGSGNTIYF
TGTGCCAGCAGCTTATCCCCGGCAGGTTCGGGAAACACCATATATTTT
>TRBJ2-5|TRBV9|NA|NA
CASSVAGAGQETQYF
TGTGCCAGCAGCGTAGCTGGGGCAGGGCAAGAGACCCAGTACTTC
>TRBJ1-5|TRBV7-2|NA|once
CASSWEGGPQHF
TGTGCCAGCAGCTGGGAGGGAGGGCCCCAGCATTTT
>TRBJ2-3|TRBV27|TRBD2|NA
CASSSPLQRGARDTQYF
TGTGCCAGCAGTTCCCCTCTCCAGCGGGGTGCGAGAGATACGCAGTATTTT
>TRBJ2-7|TRBV28|NA|NA
CASGQISYEQYF
TGTGCCAGCGGACAGATCTCCTACGAGCAGTACTTC
>TRBJ2-7|TRBV5-4|TRBD2|NA
CASSLRVSGGYEQYF
TGTGCCAGCAGCTTGCGTGTTAGCGGGGGCTACGAGCAGTACTTC
>TRBJ2-2|TRBV14|NA|NA
CASSQSTWGVTGELFF
TGTGCCAGCAGCCAATCCACCTGGGGGGTCACCGGGGAGCTGTTTTTT
>TRBJ2-2|TRBV29-1|NA|NA
CSVRRNTGELFF
TGCAGCGTGCGTCGGAACACCGGGGAGCTGTTTTTT
>TRBJ2-1|TRBV4-1|NA|NA
CASSQEAVEISYNEQFF
TGCGCCAGCAGCCAAGAGGCAGTCGAAATATCCTACAATGAGCAGTTCTTC